The text below deals with one T cell receptor beta chain. No cognate antigen has been identified for it. No per-base quality is available; no much larger clone lies one base away. This specimen comes from a study of OX40 agonist ivuxolimab in advanced cancers. At the level of the whole study: Ivuxolimab was a fully human IgG2 agonistic monoclonal antibody targeting the costimulatory receptor OX40 (CD134). Intravenous ivuxolimab was administered to patients every 2 weeks at six dose levels: 0.01, 0.1, 0.3, 1.5, 3 and 10 mg/kg. Of the approximately 50 dose-escalation patients, hepatocellular carcinoma was present in some 19, melanoma in about 15, renal cell carcinoma in 9 and head and neck cancer in 9. The dose-escalation cohort was almost 85% male with a mean age of approximately 60 years, ranging from roughly 23 to 90. Patients were allowed to have had prior anti-PD-1, anti-PD-L1 or anti-CTLA-4 therapy, and roughly two fifths of the dose-escalation patients had been treated with checkpoint inhibitors. Partial responses occurred in three dose-escalation patients, of whom one had hepatocellular carcinoma and two had cutaneous melanoma. Peripheral TCRbeta sequencing was intended to test whether TCR sequence diversity was altered and clonal T-cell expansion was caused by ivuxolimab. The paper reports the monotherapy dose-escalation portion (N ≈ 50 patients) of the phase I ivuxolimab trial.

Results and caveats for the whole study, not just this receptor: In the 0.1-3.0 mg/kg groups, partial responders were among the patients with the lowest normalized peripheral clonal expansion, particularly in CD8+ T cells. Low levels of normalized T-cell clonal expansion were also seen in some patients who did not respond. At doses of 0.1 to 3.0 mg/kg, clonal expansion of both CD4+ and CD8+ T cells in blood was seen between baseline and week 6. After ivuxolimab, CD8+ T cells had more expanded clones than CD4+ T cells on average. Which antigens the clonally expanded peripheral T cells were specific for was not determined.

The trial excluded patients who had a history of autoimmune disease or who were on systemic immunosuppression. Peripheral blood for TCR sequencing was collected from all dose cohorts at baseline, on cycle 4 day 1, and on cycle 7 day 1. The samples were drawn from a first-in-human, open-label, multicenter phase I dose-escalation trial of ivuxolimab. Adults with locally advanced or metastatic head and neck squamous cell, hepatocellular, melanoma or renal cell carcinoma were enrolled in the trial. Before TCR sequencing, CD4+ and CD8+ T cells were separately sorted from peripheral blood. To sequence the TCRbeta CDR3 region, genomic DNA was isolated from the sorted cells. TCRbeta CDR3 regions were sequenced using the immunoSEQ Assay. Sourced from immuneACCESS, this table was stored by TCRdb with only in-frame sequences that have V and J called. A share of the clones is absent; for the studies checked, an unresolved V gene accounts for under half, and the remainder has no known explanation. The sample data list 60,000 to 100,000 clones, and over 75% of these were observed just once. Roughly 0.22% of the sample is held by the ten biggest clonotypes.

The CDR3 holds 15 amino acids from the cysteine to the phenylalanine. Only CDR3 DNA is held: 45 bases, read in frame from base 1. The germline V gene yields MNHNS for CDR1 and SASEGT for CDR2. The clonotype originates from an adult with an advanced solid tumor such as melanoma, head and neck, liver or kidney cancer. This specimen consisted of CD4+ or CD8+ T cells sorted from blood, obtained in a trial of the OX40 agonist ivuxolimab. The sequence joins TRBV6-1 to TRBJ2-5; 11 middle bases align to TRBD1. The J call is doubtful: the DNA matches TRBJ2-7 better. The DNA sequence is given as TGTGCCAGCAGTGTCCGGGACAGGGGGACCTACGAGCAGTACTTC. Translated, it gives CASSVRDRGTYEQYF.